A single sample is the source of the 27 T cell receptor beta chains below, sequenced in a study of blood T cell repertoires in COVID-19. Data came from immunoSEQ multiplex PCR; TCRdb stores just in-frame clones and leaves some out. The table lists 200,000 to 250,000 clones, 80% to 90% of them singletons. Sequencing used peripheral blood. The source is a man aged 45 to 65 with active or convalescent COVID-19.

This clone was observed a few times. The V and J genes are TRBV5-1 and TRBJ2-7; D not certain. V was trimmed by 5 bases and J by 10 bases, leaving 7 bases between them. The CDR3 spans 9 residues. From germline, CDR1 is SGHRS and CDR2 YFSETQ. DNA of the CDR3: TGCGCCAGCAGTAAAAAACAGTACGTC. Its translation is CASSKKQYV.

The J gene is TRBJ1-2, the V gene TRBV7-8, with unresolved D. Trimming shortened V by 0 bases and J by 3 bases, and 5 bases separated the two germline ends. Germline CDR1 is SGHVS and CDR2 is FQNEAQ. The CDR3 contains 13 residues. CDR3 residues: CASSLARYYGYTF. As DNA, the CDR3 is TGTGCCAGCAGCTTAGCCCGGTACTATGGCTACACCTTC. Full variable domain (outside the CDR3, taken from reference TRBV7-8 and TRBJ1-2): GAGVSQSPRYKVAKRGQDVALRCDPISGHVSLFWYQQALGQGPEFLTYFQNEAQLDKSGLPSDRFFAERPEGSVSTLKIQRTQQEDSAVYLCASSLARYYGYTFGSGTRLTVV.

This chain joins TRBV7-9 and TRBJ2-3; TRBD2 matches 8 bases. Germline V gene lookup returns CDR1 SEHNR and CDR2 FQNEAQ (reference sequence). The V gene end was trimmed by 1 base and the J gene end by 2 bases; junction bases not matched to a gene: 5. CDR3 length: 16 amino acids. The CDR3, as DNA: TGTGCCAGCAGCTTAGGAGCGGGGGTTCTCACAGATACGCAGTATTTT. As protein: CASSLGAGVLTDTQYF. Full variable domain (remainder filled in from reference TRBV7-9 and TRBJ2-3): DTGVSQNPRHKITKRGQNVTFRCDPISEHNRLYWYRQTLGQGPEFLTYFQNEAQLEKSRLLSDRFSAERPKGSFSTLEIQRTEQGDSAMYLCASSLGAGVLTDTQYFGPGTRLTVL.

The chain employs TRBV7-2 and TRBJ2-1; 7 nucleotides line up with TRBD1. The V and J ends lost 5 bases and 3 bases, in that order; junction bases with no gene match: 7. CDR1 is SGHTA, CDR2 FQGNSA, per germline. The CDR3 runs 15 residues. The CDR3 bases are TGTGCCAGCAGCGGAGTAGGGGGCTTCTACAATGAGCAGTTCTTC. Its translation: CASSGVGGFYNEQFF. The entire variable domain, with the rest obtained from reference TRBV7-2 and TRBJ2-1, is as follows: GAGVSQSPSNKVTEKGKDVELRCDPISGHTALYWYRQSLGQGLEFLIYFQGNSAPDKSGLPSDRFSAERTGGSVSTLTIQRTQQEDSAVYLCASSGVGGFYNEQFFGPGTRLTVL.

This clone came up a few times. This rearrangement joins TRBV2 to TRBJ2-4, with a weak D call TRBD2 (6 bases). CDR1 is SNHLY and CDR2 is FYNNEI in the germline V gene. This CDR3 has 12 amino acids. Trimming took 5 bases from V and 9 from J, leaving 11 bases between them. CDR3 in amino acids: CASSPGVGIQYF. CDR3 in DNA: TGTGCCAGCAGTCCGGGGGTTGGCATTCAGTACTTC.

The chain carries TRBV19 and TRBJ1-4; TRBD1 matches 8 bases. The germline gives CDR1 LNHDA, CDR2 SQIVND (reference sequence). The CDR3 has 16 amino acids. V was clipped by 5 bases and J by 8 bases; unmatched bases: 13. The CDR3 DNA reads TGTGCCAGTAGTGCCGGACAGGGATCGGGCGACGAAAAACTGTTTTTT. Amino acids: CASSAGQGSGDEKLFF. The whole variable domain, remainder taken from reference TRBV19 and TRBJ1-4, is DGGITQSPKYLFRKEGQNVTLSCEQNLNHDAMYWYRQDPGQGLRLIYYSQIVNDFQKGDIAEGYSVSREKKESFPLTVTSAQKNPTAFYLCASSAGQGSGDEKLFFGSGTQLSVL.

This clone turned up a few times. This chain uses TRBV4-3 with TRBJ2-7; weak D call: TRBD2 (7 bases). V shed 0 bases and J shed 2 bases, with 17 bases lying between them. Germline V gene sequence: CDR1 LGHNA, CDR2 YSLEER. The CDR3 sequence is 17 residues long. DNA of the CDR3: TGCGCCAGCAGCCAAGATCATATGGGGGGGCCTACCTACGAGCAGTACTTC. Its protein product is CASSQDHMGGPTYEQYF.

This clone has just one count. The chain has TRBV7-2 and TRBJ2-2; 12 bases fit TRBD2. Looked up from germline, CDR1 is SGHTA and CDR2 is FQGNSA. The CDR3 is 16 residues long. The trim removed 5 bases at V and 4 bases at J, leaving 5 bases unmatched. The CDR3 DNA follows: TGTGCCAGCAGCACTATGACTAGCGGGGGCACCGGGGAGCTGTTTTTT. The encoded protein is CASSTMTSGGTGELFF. Full variable domain (remainder filled in from reference TRBV7-2 and TRBJ2-2): GAGVSQSPSNKVTEKGKDVELRCDPISGHTALYWYRQSLGQGLEFLIYFQGNSAPDKSGLPSDRFSAERTGGSVSTLTIQRTQQEDSAVYLCASSTMTSGGTGELFFGEGSRLTVL.

The chain combines TRBV6-1 with TRBJ2-1; D may be TRBD1 (5 bases). Germline lookup yields CDR1 MNHNS and CDR2 SASEGT. V was cut by 2 bases and J by 8 bases, with 16 bases left in between. The CDR3 totals 15 residues. CDR3 sequence: CASSEMRQKSHEQFF. CDR3 DNA sequence: TGTGCCAGCAGTGAAATGAGACAGAAATCCCATGAGCAGTTCTTC.

The V call is TRBV15, the J call TRBJ1-6; 9 nucleotides agree with TRBD1. The V gene's germline CDR1 is LNHNV and CDR2 YYDKDF (reference sequence). J was trimmed by 4 bases and V by 3 bases; bases with no gene match: 4. This CDR3 region has 16 residues. CDR3 coding DNA: TGTGCCACCAGCAGGGGGACAGGGTTTTATAATTCACCCCTCCACTTT. The encoded protein is CATSRGTGFYNSPLHF.

The chain has TRBV5-4 and TRBJ1-4, with 10 bases identical to TRBD1. This CDR3 contains 14 residues. V shed 7 bases, J shed 8 bases, and the junction held 8 bases outside the gene matches. Germline values: CDR1 SGHNT, CDR2 YYREEE (reference sequence). DNA of the CDR3: TGTGCCAGCTCCTTGGGGACAGGGGAAGAAAAACTGTTTTTT. Encoded protein: CASSLGTGEEKLFF.

The chain joins TRBV2 to TRBJ1-4; 7 bases are shared with TRBD1. This CDR3 has 13 residues. V shed 6 bases, J shed 8 bases, and the junction held 6 bases outside the gene matches. CDR1 SNHLY and CDR2 FYNNEI come from the germline V gene. This chain's CDR3 is CASRDRNREKLFF. CDR3 bases: TGTGCCAGCAGGGACAGGAATCGAGAAAAACTGTTTTTT.

This clone appeared once. This rearrangement joins TRBV28 to TRBJ1-2; 7 bases fit TRBD1. CDR3 size: 14 residues. Germline V gene data show CDR1 as MDHEN and CDR2 as SYDVKM. After removal of 8 bases from V and 5 bases from J, the junction contained 11 bases not matched to a gene. Here the CDR3 reads CASQAGGQLYGYTF. The CDR3 nucleotides are TGTGCCAGCCAAGCGGGGGGACAGTTGTATGGCTACACCTTC.

The chain links TRBV2 to TRBJ1-2; D perhaps matches TRBD1 (6 bases). The CDR3 runs to 10 residues. Germline CDR1 and CDR2: SNHLY and FYNNEI. Trimming pared 11 bases from V and 7 bases from J, leaving 11 bases between. CDR3: CAPTGFGYTF. CDR3 nucleotide sequence: TGTGCCCCCACAGGGTTTGGCTACACCTTC.

The chain employs TRBV5-4 and TRBJ2-1; 11 bases fit TRBD2. J gave up 3 bases and V 4 bases, and 3 bases lay outside the gene matches. This CDR3 region has 15 residues. Germline V CDR1 and CDR2: SGHNT, YYREEE (reference sequence). For the CDR3, the DNA is TGTGCCAGCAGCCAGGGACTAGCGGACTACAATGAGCAGTTCTTC. Translation: CASSQGLADYNEQFF.

The rearrangement uses TRBV6-5 and TRBJ2-2, with D tentatively TRBD2 (6 bases). This CDR3 contains 13 residues. Trimming took 10 bases from V and 2 from J, leaving 11 bases between them. Germline V lookup: CDR1 MNHEY, CDR2 SVGAGI. CDR3 bases: TGTGCCATGACTAGGGGAAACACCGGGGAGCTGTTTTTT. Its translation is CAMTRGNTGELFF.

The CDR3 loop is CASSSLAASGANVLTF. The CDR3 DNA reads TGTGCCAGCAGTTCACTAGCGGCCTCTGGGGCCAACGTCCTGACTTTC. The J gene is TRBJ2-6, the V gene TRBV27; 8 bases are a match to TRBD2. Trimming took 4 bases from V and 0 from J; bases not matched to a gene: 2. The CDR3 is 16 amino acids. From germline, CDR1 is MNHEY and CDR2 SMNVEV (reference sequence).

This sequence joins TRBV4-2 and TRBJ2-3; possible D gene TRBD2, 5 bases. V shed 3 bases and J shed 2 bases, with 15 bases lying between them. Germline CDR1 and CDR2: LGHNA and YNFKEQ. This CDR3 is built from 16 residues. The CDR3 protein is CASSHPAERATDTQYF. CDR3 nucleotides: TGTGCCAGCAGCCATCCCGCGGAGAGGGCCACAGATACGCAGTATTTT.

The chain carries TRBV18 and TRBJ2-6; D is unresolved. Between the trimmed V and J ends, which lost 3 bases and 1 base, there was a span of 4 bases. Germline assignment: CDR1 KGHSH and CDR2 LQKENI. The CDR3 sequence is 14 residues long. The CDR3 nucleotides read TGTGCCAGCTCACCCCGGTCTGGGGCCAACGTCCTGACTTTC. Its translation: CASSPRSGANVLTF. Complete variable domain (other parts from reference TRBV18 and TRBJ2-6): NAGVMQNPRHLVRRRGQEARLRCSPMKGHSHVYWYRQLPEEGLKFMVYLQKENIIDESGMPKERFSAEFPKEGPSILRIQQVVRGDSAAYFCASSPRSGANVLTFGAGSRLTVL.

This clone was recorded only once. The chain couples TRBV3-1 (or the pseudogene TRBV3-2) to TRBJ1-6, with 8 positions matching TRBD1. CDR3 size: 15 residues. With 2 bases clipped from V and 10 bases from J, the junction kept 7 bases outside the gene matches. CDR1 is LGHDT and CDR2 is YNNKEL in the germline V gene (reference sequence). The CDR3 protein is CASSQTTGVYSPLHF. The DNA of the CDR3 is TGTGCCAGCAGCCAAACGACAGGGGTCTACTCACCCCTCCACTTT.

This chain connects TRBV14 to TRBJ1-3, with D unclear. V was pared by 0 bases and J by 7 bases, with 13 bases between. The CDR3 is 15 residues long. Germline CDR1 and CDR2: SGHDN and FVKESK. The CDR3 DNA reads TGTGCCAGCAGCCAAGAAACTAGGGTGCGGAACACCATATATTTT. Translated: CASSQETRVRNTIYF.

This chain connects TRBV28 to TRBJ1-1; 7 positions match TRBD1. The CDR3 sequence is 14 residues long. Looked up from germline, CDR1 is MDHEN and CDR2 is SYDVKM. Trimming removed 3 bases from V and 1 base from J; junction bases left unmatched: 2. CDR3 sequence: CASSFGTANTEAFF. The CDR3 region has the DNA TGTGCCAGCAGTTTTGGGACAGCGAACACTGAAGCTTTCTTT.

J is TRBJ1-6 and V is TRBV6-1; D not certain. Trimming removed 4 bases at V and 7 bases at J, with 17 bases between. This CDR3 is built from 16 residues. Germline V lookup: CDR1 MNHNS, CDR2 SASEGT. The CDR3 loop is CASSASRPDKNSPLHF. The CDR3 DNA is TGTGCCAGCAGTGCCTCCCGGCCCGACAAGAATTCACCCCTCCACTTT.

The chain couples TRBV24-1 to TRBJ1-2; D ambiguous. CDR1 and CDR2 from the germline V gene are KGHDR and SFDVKD. Trimming left V 3 bases short and J 6 bases short, with 16 bases between. This CDR3 comprises 15 residues. The CDR3: CATSDSPLGAHGYTF. The CDR3 DNA is TGTGCCACCAGTGATAGTCCATTGGGAGCCCATGGCTACACCTTC.

The rearrangement links TRBV15 to TRBJ2-2; D call uncertain. Germline CDR1 and CDR2: LNHNV and YYDKDF (reference sequence). The CDR3 is 13 amino acids. With 6 bases removed from V and 6 bases from J, the gap between germline ends came to 11 bases. CDR3 sequence reads: CATSTITSGELFF. The DNA for the CDR3 is TGTGCCACCAGTACTATCACATCCGGGGAGCTGTTTTTT.

This clone was detected only a few times. The chain is built from TRBV7-2 and TRBJ1-3; TRBD1 is a possible D gene (6 bases). Germline V gene sequence: CDR1 SGHTA, CDR2 FQGNSA. The V gene lost 1 base and the J gene lost 3 bases, with 13 bases spanning the gap. This CDR3 has 16 amino acids. The CDR3 bases are TGTGCCAGCAGCTTAGAACAGGGCGGACTTGGAAACACCATATATTTT. Translated: CASSLEQGGLGNTIYF.

The chain links TRBV5-1 to TRBJ2-7; 7 positions match TRBD1. Germline V lookup: CDR1 SGHRS, CDR2 YFSETQ. The CDR3 contains 15 residues. The J segment lost 0 bases and the V segment lost 5 bases, leaving 8 bases of the junction unmatched. The CDR3 reads CASSSTGLSSYEQYF. Here the CDR3 DNA reads TGCGCCAGCAGTTCGACAGGGCTGAGCTCCTACGAGCAGTACTTC.